This T cell receptor beta chain appears in the sequencing data of a study of identical twins. V was shortened by 7 bases and J by 0 bases, with 11 bases between the two germline ends. The CDR3 is 14 amino acids. Germline V gene sequence: CDR1 WSHSY, CDR2 SAAADI. Template switching supplied a universal primer site; unique molecular identifiers were carried on the cDNA. TCRdb reprocessed the 5' RACE reads via MiXCR and lists one record per CDR3 protein. Of about 920,000 distinct CDR3 sequences listed, approximately 13% are singletons. The same sample was also used in a study of yellow fever vaccine responses in identical twins.

Sequenced material: PBMCs. The chain has TRBV10-2 and TRBJ2-3, with D maybe TRBD1 (6 bases). This clonotype was sampled from a woman between 18 and 29 years old in good health. The CDR3 bases are TGCGCCAGCAAGGTGCAGGGGAGCACAGATACGCAGTATTTT. Translated, it gives CASKVQGSTDTQYF.